The clone carrying this T cell receptor (beta chain) was found a few times. Unmatched junction bases numbered 7, after V lost 6 bases and J lost 0 bases. CDR3 size: 15 residues. Germline CDR1 is MDHEN and CDR2 is SYDVKM. The source of the sample is a study of T-cell reconstitution after alpha-beta-depleted transplantation in children. Unique molecular identifiers were used to barcode this TCRbeta library. TCRdb reprocessed the PCR reads with MiXCR, giving one entry per CDR3 protein. In the table there are some 290,000 distinct CDR3 sequences, about a tenth of which are singletons. The chain combines TRBV28 with TRBJ1-2; 7 bases fit TRBD1. The origin of this receptor is a human donor who donated a stem cell graft to a child with SCID. The material sequenced was PBMCs from the stem cell graft donor, taken from the stem cell graft. The CDR3: CASRTGKTPNYGYTF. The CDR3 nucleotides are TGTGCCAGCAGGACAGGGAAAACCCCTAACTATGGCTACACCTTC.